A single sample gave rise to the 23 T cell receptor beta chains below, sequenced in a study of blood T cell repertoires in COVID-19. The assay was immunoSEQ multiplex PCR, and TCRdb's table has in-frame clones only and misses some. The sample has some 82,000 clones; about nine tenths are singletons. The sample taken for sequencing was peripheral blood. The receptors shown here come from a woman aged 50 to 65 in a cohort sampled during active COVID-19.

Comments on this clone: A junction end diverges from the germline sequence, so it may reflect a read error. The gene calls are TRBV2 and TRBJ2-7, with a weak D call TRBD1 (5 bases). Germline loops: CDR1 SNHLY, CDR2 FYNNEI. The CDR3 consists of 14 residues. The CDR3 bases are TGTGCCAGCAGTGCCAGGGAATTGGGCTACGAGCGGTACTTC. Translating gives CASSARELGYERYF.

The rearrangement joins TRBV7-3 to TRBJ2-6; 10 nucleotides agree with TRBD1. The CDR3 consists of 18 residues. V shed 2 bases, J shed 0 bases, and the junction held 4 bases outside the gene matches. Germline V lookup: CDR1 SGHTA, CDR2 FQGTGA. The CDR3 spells CASSLEGQGSSGANVLTF. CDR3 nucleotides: TGTGCCAGCAGCTTAGAGGGACAGGGGAGCTCTGGGGCCAACGTCCTGACTTTC.

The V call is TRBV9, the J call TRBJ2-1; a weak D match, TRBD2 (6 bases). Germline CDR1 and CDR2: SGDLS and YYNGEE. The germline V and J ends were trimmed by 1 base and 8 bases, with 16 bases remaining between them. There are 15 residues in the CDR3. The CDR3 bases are TGTGCCAGCAGCGTATCGGGAGTCGCCATCGATGAGCAGTTCTTC. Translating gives CASSVSGVAIDEQFF.

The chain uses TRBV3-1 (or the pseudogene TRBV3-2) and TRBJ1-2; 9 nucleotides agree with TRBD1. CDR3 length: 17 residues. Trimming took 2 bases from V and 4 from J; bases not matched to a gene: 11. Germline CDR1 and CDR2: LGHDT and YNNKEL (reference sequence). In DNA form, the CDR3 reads TGTGCCAGCAGCCAAAGGCAGAATGGACAGGGGTTCTATGGCTACACCTTC. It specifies CASSQRQNGQGFYGYTF.

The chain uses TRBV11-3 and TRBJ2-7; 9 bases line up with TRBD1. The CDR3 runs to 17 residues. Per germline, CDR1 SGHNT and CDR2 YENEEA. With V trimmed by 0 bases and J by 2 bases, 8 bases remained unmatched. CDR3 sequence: CASSLDPHRQGAYEQYF. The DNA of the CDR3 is TGTGCCAGCAGCTTAGATCCCCATCGACAGGGGGCCTACGAGCAGTACTTC.

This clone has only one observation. The CDR3 sequence: CASSPSPRNEKLFF. In DNA, the CDR3 is TGCGCCAGCAGCCCTAGTCCTAGAAATGAAAAACTGTTTTTT. This rearrangement joins TRBV5-1 to TRBJ1-4; no clear D gene. V was trimmed by 4 bases and J by 5 bases, leaving 12 bases between them. Germline values: CDR1 SGHRS, CDR2 YFSETQ. The CDR3 is 14 amino acids.

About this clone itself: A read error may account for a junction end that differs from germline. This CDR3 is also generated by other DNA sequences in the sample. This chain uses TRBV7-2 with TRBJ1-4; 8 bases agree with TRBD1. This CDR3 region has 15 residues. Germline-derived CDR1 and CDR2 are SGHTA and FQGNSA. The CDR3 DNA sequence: TGCGCCAGCAGCTTAAACACAGGGGGGGGTGAAAAACTGTTTTTT. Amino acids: CASSLNTGGGEKLFF.

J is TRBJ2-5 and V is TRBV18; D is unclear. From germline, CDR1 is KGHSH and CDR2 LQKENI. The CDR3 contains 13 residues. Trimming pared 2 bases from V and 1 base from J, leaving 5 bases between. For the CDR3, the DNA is TGTGCCAGCTCACCATCTCGCCAAGAGACCCAGTACTTC. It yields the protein CASSPSRQETQYF. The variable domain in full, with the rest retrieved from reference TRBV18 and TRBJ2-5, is NAGVMQNPRHLVRRRGQEARLRCSPMKGHSHVYWYRQLPEEGLKFMVYLQKENIIDESGMPKERFSAEFPKEGPSILRIQQVVRGDSAAYFCASSPSRQETQYFGPGTRLLVL.

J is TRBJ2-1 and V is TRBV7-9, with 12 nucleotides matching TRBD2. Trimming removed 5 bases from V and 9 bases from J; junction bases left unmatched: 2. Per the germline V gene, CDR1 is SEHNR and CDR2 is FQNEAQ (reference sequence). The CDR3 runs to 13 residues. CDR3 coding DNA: TGTGCCAGCAGCCCACTAGCGGGGGGTGAGCAGTTCTTC. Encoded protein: CASSPLAGGEQFF.

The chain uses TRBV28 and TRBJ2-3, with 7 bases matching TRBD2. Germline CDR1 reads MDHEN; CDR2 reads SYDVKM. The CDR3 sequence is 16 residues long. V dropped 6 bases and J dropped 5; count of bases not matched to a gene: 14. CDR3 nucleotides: TGTGCCAGCAGAACCGGCCAGGGCGGGAGTATAGATACGCAGTATTTT. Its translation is CASRTGQGGSIDTQYF.

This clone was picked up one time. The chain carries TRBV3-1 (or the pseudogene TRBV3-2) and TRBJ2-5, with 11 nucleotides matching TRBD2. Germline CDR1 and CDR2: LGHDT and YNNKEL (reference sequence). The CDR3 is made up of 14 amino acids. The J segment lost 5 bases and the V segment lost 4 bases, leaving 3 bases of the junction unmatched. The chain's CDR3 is CASSLSGGGETQYF. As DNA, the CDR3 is TGTGCCAGCAGCCTTAGCGGGGGGGGCGAGACCCAGTACTTC.

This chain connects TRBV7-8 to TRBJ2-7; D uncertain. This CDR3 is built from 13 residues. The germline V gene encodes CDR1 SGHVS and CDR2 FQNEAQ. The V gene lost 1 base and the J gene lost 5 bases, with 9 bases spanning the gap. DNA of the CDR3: TGTGCCAGCAGCTTAGAGTTTAGCCACGAGCAGTACTTC. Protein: CASSLEFSHEQYF.

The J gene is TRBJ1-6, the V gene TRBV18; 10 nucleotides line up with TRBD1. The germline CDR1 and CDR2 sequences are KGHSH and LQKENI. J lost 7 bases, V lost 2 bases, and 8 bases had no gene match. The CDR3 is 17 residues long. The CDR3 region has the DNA TGTGCCAGCTCACCATTCGAGGGACAGGGGAGAAATTCACCCCTCCACTTT. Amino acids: CASSPFEGQGRNSPLHF.

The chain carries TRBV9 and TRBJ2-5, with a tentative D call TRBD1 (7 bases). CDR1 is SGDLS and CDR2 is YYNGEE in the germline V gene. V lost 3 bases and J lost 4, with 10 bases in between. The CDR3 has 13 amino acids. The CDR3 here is CASSGRGRETQYF. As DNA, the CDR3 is TGTGCCAGCAGCGGGAGGGGGCGAGAGACCCAGTACTTC.

The CDR3 sequence: CASSPGPGQGSDGYTF. DNA for the CDR3: TGTGCCAGCAGCCCAGGACCGGGACAGGGTTCTGATGGCTACACCTTC. V is TRBV11-3 and J is TRBJ1-2, with 9 nucleotides matching TRBD1. The CDR3 spans 16 residues. V lost 5 bases and J lost 6; bases outside the gene matches: 13. Germline CDR1 and CDR2: SGHNT and YENEEA.

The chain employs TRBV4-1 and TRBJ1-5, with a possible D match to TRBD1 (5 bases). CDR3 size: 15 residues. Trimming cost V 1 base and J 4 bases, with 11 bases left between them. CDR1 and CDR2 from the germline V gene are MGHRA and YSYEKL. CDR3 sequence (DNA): TGCGCCAGCAGCCAAGTGCGGGGCGGGAATCAGCCCCAGCATTTT. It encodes CASSQVRGGNQPQHF.

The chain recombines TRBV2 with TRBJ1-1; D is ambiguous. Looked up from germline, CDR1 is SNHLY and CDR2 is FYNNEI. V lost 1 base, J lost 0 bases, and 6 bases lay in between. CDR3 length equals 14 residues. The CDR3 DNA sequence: TGTGCCAGCAGTGAAGGAGAGGTGAACACTGAAGCTTTCTTT. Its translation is CASSEGEVNTEAFF.

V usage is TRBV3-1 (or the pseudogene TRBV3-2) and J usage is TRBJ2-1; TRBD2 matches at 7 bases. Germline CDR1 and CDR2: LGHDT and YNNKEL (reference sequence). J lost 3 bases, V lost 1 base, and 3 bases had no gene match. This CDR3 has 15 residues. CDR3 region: CASSQAGGGYNEQFF. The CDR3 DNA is TGTGCCAGCAGCCAAGCCGGCGGGGGCTACAATGAGCAGTTCTTC.

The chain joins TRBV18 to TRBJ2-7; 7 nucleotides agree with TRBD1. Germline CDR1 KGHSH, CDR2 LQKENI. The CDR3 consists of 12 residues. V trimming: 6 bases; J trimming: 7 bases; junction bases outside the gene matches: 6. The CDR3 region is CASSPTGAEQYF. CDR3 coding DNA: TGTGCCAGCTCCCCTACAGGGGCTGAGCAGTACTTC.

Here the CDR3 reads CASSPKAGRQYF. The CDR3 DNA sequence: TGTGCCAGCAGCCCTAAGGCGGGCCGGCAATACTTC. The chain has TRBV5-4 and TRBJ2-7, with D perhaps matching TRBD2 (5 bases). Trimming shortened V by 4 bases and J by 13 bases, and 18 bases separated the two germline ends. The germline V gene has CDR1 SGHNT and CDR2 YYREEE (reference sequence). The CDR3 consists of 12 residues.

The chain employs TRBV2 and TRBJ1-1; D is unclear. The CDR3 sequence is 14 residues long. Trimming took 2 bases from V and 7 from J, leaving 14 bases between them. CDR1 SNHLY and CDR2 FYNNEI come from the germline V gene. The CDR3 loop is CASSERGWINEAFF. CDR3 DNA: TGTGCCAGCAGTGAACGAGGGTGGATCAATGAAGCTTTCTTT.

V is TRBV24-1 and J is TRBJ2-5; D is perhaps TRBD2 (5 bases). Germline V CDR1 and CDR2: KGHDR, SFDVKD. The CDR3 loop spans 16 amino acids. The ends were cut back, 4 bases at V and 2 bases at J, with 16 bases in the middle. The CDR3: CATSDQAAPLQETQYF. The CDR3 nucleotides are TGTGCCACCAGTGACCAAGCGGCTCCGTTACAAGAGACCCAGTACTTC.

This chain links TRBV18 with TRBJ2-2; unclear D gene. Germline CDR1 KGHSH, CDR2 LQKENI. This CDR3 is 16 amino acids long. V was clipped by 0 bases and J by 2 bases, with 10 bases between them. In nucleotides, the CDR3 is TGTGCCAGCTCACCACCTGCCCGACTTAACACCGGGGAGCTGTTTTTT. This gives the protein CASSPPARLNTGELFF.